The following is a T cell receptor (beta chain) sequence with its context. This clone has only a few counts. It lacks a known antigen. Base qualities are not provided; no much larger clone lies one nucleotide away. The data belong to a study of T cell responses to AZD1222 COVID-19 vaccine (dated by TCRdb to 2020 to 2023). Context from the whole study: AZD1222 recipients given second doses at about 4 weeks or at about 12 weeks were pooled, since spike-specific TCR depth and breadth were not found to differ between the two schedules. TCR sequencing covered approximately 230 trial participants: about 210 given two doses of AZD1222 and 26 given two doses of MenACWY control vaccine. Trial participants were enrolled by age into subgroups of 18-55, 56-69 and 70-plus years, and around 150, 28 and 57 TCR-sequenced participants, respectively, were included in these subgroups. The paper's findings and limits, for the study overall: Only six or seven AZD1222 recipients were SARS-CoV-2 seropositive at baseline, limiting conclusions about previously exposed vaccinees. Because no samples from the day 14 peak response were available, repertoires could be characterized only after the peak T cell response. Most participants were white British and females outnumbered males, and the authors suggested that clonal diversity may have been underestimated. A significant rise in spike-specific TCR breadth and depth was observed after two AZD1222 doses relative to day 0 and relative to MenACWY recipients. Vaccine-associated CD4 TCRs spanned the whole spike protein, with dominant responses in regions 160-218 and 743-854. In the small 56-69-year group, the increase in depth fell short of significance, most likely because of low power. Reportedly, almost half of the unique spike-specific TCRs recognized epitopes lying outside the regions that are mutated in the B.1.351 and B.1.1.7 variants.

V and J are trimmed by 1 base and 7 bases, and the gene matches miss 6 bases of the junction. CDR1 and CDR2 were assigned from the germline V gene as MGHRA and YSYEKL. The cysteine opens and the phenylalanine closes a CDR3 of 15 amino acids. Just the 45-base CDR3 DNA is kept, in frame starting at base 1. The CDR3 regions of human TCRbeta chains were analyzed by immunosequencing. The paper's processing steps were these. Repertoire TCRs were checked for matches against a reference library of SARS-CoV-2-specific TCRs that had been generated using the MIRA antigen-specificity platform. Breadth was defined as the fraction of unique TCRs that were SARS-CoV-2-associated, and depth was defined as the fraction of total T cells that were SARS-CoV-2-associated. Using the MIRA data, every spike-specific TCR was mapped to the spike region that the TCR reacted to and assigned to either a CD4 or a CD8 class. Log10-transformed breadth and depth values were compared by one-way ANOVA with Sidak's multiple comparisons tests. What TCRdb holds here is the immuneACCESS table cut down to in-frame rearrangements. Part of the clones is not present; checked against another copy, under half of the missing clones reflect an unresolved V gene, and the others are unexplained. V, J and clone size are taken as reported in that table, and D and trimming were inferred from the DNA itself. The sample table contains about 140,000 clones; only one count was recorded for roughly 92% of them. Of the sample, approximately 5.4% falls within the top ten clones.

The time point label for this specimen denotes: baseline before first vaccination. Vaccinee samples were obtained from the UK trials COV001 and COV002, which included a single-blind randomized controlled phase 2/3 trial of AZD1222 (ChAdOx1 nCoV-19) in healthy adults. For TCRbeta chain sequencing, PBMC samples from trial participants were taken at day 0 and at day 28 after the second dose. The material was peripheral blood, obtained on day 0 of AZD1222 vaccination. The source is an adult in good health. The chain uses TRBV4-1 and TRBJ2-1; 8 middle bases align to TRBD2. The CDR3 reads as follows: CASSQVSGGVNEQFF. The DNA sequence is TGCGCCAGCAGCCAAGTCAGCGGGGGTGTAAATGAGCAGTTCTTC.